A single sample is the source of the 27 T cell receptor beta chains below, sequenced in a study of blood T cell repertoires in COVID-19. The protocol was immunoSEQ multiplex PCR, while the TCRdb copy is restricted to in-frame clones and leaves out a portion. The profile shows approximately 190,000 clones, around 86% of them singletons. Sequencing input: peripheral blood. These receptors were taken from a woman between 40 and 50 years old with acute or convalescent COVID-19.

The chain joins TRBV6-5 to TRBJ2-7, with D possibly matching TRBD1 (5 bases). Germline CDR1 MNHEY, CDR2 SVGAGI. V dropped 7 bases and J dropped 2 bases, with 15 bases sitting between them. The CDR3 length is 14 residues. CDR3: CASNKQVGPYEQYF. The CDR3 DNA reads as TGTGCCAGCAATAAACAGGTTGGACCCTACGAGCAGTACTTC.

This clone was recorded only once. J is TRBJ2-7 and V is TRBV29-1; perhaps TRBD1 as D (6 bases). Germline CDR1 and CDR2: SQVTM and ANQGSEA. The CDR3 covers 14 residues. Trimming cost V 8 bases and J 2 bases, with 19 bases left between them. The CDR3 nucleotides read TGCAGCATTCCCGGGACACCAAATACCTACGAGCAGTACTTC. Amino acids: CSIPGTPNTYEQYF.

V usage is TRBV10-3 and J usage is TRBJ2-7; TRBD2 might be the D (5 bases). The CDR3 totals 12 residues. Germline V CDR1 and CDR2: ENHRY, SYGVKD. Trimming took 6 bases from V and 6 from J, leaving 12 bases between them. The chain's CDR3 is CAIRGTGTEQYF. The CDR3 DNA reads TGTGCCATCAGAGGAACGGGAACCGAGCAGTACTTC.

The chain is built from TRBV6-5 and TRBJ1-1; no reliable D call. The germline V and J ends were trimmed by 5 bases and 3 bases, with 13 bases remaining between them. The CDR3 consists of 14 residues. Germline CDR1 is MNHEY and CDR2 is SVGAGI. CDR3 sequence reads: CASSTETMHTEAFF. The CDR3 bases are TGTGCCAGCAGTACCGAAACTATGCACACTGAAGCTTTCTTT.

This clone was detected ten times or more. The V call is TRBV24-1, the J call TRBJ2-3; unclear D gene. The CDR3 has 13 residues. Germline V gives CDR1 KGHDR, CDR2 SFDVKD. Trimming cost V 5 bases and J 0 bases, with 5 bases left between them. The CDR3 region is CATSAPSTDTQYF. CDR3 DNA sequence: TGTGCCACCAGTGCTCCTAGCACAGATACGCAGTATTTT.

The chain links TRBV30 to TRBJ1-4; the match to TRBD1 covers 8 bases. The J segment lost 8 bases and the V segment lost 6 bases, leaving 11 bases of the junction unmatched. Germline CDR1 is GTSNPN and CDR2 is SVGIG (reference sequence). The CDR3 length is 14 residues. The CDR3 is CACQTTGAGEKLFF. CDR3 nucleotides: TGTGCCTGCCAAACGACAGGGGCAGGAGAAAAACTGTTTTTT.

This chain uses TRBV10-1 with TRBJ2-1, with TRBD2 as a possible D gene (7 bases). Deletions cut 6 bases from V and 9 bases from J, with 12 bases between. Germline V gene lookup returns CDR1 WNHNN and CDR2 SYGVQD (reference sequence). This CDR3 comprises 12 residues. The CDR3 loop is CASRQGGGEQFF. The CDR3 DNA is TGCGCCAGCAGACAGGGCGGGGGTGAGCAGTTCTTC.

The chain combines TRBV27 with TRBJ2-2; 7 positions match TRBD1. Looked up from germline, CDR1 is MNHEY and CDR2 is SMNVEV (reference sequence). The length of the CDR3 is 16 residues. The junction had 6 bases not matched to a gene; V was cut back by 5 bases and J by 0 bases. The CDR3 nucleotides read TGTGCCAGCAGTCCCGGACAGGACGCGAACACCGGGGAGCTGTTTTTT. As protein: CASSPGQDANTGELFF.

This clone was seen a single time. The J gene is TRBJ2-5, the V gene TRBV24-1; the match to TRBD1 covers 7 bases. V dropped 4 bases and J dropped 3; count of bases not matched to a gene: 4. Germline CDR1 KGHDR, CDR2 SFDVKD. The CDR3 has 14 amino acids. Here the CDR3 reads CATSEPTGEETQYF. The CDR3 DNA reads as TGTGCCACCAGTGAACCAACAGGGGAAGAGACCCAGTACTTC.

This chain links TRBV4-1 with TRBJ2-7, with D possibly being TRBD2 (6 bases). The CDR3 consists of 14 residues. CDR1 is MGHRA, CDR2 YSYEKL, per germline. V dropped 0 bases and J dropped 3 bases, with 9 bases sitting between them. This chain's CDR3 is CASSQETSFYEQYF. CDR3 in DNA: TGCGCCAGCAGCCAAGAGACTAGTTTCTACGAGCAGTACTTC.

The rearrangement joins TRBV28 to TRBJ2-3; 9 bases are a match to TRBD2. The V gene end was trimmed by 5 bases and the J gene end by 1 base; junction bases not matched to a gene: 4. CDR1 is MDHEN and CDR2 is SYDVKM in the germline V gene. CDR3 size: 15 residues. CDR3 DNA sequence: TGTGCCAGCAGTCCCCAGCGGGGGGGCACAGATACGCAGTATTTT. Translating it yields CASSPQRGGTDTQYF. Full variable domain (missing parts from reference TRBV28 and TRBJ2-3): DVKVTQSSRYLVKRTGEKVFLECVQDMDHENMFWYRQDPGLGLRLIYFSYDVKMKEKGDIPEGYSVSREKKERFSLILESASTNQTSMYLCASSPQRGGTDTQYFGPGTRLTVL.

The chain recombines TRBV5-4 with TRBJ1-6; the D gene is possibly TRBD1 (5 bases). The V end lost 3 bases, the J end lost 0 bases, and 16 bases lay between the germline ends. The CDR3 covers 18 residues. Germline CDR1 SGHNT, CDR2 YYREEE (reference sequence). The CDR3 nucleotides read TGTGCCAGCAGCTCTGGGGGACTTCGGAGCTCCTATAATTCACCCCTCCACTTT. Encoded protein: CASSSGGLRSSYNSPLHF.

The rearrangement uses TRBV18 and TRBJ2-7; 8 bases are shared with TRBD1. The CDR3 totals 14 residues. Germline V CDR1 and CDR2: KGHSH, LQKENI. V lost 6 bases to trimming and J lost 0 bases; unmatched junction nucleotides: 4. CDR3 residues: CASSTGVPSYEQYF. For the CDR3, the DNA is TGTGCCAGCTCGACAGGGGTCCCCTCCTACGAGCAGTACTTC. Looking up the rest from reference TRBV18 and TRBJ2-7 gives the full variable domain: NAGVMQNPRHLVRRRGQEARLRCSPMKGHSHVYWYRQLPEEGLKFMVYLQKENIIDESGMPKERFSAEFPKEGPSILRIQQVVRGDSAAYFCASSTGVPSYEQYFGPGTRLTVT.

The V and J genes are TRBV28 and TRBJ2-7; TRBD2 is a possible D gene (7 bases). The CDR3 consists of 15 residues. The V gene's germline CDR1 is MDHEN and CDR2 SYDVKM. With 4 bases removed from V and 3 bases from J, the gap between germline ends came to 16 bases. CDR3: CASSSPQGGYYEQYF. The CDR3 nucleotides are TGTGCCAGCAGTTCCCCACAGGGAGGGTACTACGAGCAGTACTTC.

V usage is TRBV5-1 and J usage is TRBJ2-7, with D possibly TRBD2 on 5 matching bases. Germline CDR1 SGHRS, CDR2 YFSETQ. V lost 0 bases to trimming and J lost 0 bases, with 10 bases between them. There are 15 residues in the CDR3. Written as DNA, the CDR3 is TGCGCCAGCAGCTTGGGGGTGGGAGTCTCCTACGAGCAGTACTTC. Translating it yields CASSLGVGVSYEQYF.

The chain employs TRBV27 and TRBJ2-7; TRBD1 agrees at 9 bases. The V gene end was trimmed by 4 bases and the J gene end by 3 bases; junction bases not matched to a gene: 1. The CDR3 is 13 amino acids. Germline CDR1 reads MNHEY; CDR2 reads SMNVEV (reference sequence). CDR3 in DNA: TGTGCCAGCAGTTGGGGACAGGGCTACGAGCAGTACTTC. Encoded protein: CASSWGQGYEQYF.

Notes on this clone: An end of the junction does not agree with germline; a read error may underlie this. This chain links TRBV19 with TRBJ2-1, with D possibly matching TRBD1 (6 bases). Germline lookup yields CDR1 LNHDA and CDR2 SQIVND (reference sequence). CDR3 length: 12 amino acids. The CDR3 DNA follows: TGTGCCAGTAGTTTATCAGAGGGGGACATGGTCTTC. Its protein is CASSLSEGDMVF.

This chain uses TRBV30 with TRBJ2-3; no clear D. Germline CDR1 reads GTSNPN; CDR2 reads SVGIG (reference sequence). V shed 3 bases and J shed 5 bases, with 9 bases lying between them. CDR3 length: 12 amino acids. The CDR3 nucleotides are TGTGCCTGGAGCCCTGGCGGAGATACGCAGTATTTT. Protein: CAWSPGGDTQYF.

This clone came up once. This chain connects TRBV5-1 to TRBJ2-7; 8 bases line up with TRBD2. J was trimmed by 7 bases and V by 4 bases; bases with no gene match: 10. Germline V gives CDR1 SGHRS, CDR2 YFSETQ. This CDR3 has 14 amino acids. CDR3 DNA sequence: TGCGCCAGCAGCCGAGACGGCGGGGGGCCGGAGCAGTACTTC. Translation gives CASSRDGGGPEQYF.

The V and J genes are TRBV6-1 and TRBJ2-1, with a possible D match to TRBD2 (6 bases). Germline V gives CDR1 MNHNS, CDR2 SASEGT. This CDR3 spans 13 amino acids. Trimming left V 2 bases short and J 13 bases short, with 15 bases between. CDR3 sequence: CASSESVRGGQFF. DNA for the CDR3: TGTGCCAGCAGTGAATCTGTCCGGGGAGGCCAGTTCTTC.

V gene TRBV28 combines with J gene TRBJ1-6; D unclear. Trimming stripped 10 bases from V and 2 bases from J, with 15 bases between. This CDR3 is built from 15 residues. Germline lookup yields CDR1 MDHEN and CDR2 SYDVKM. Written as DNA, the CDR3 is TGTGCCACCGCCTGGGGTAGCGCCTATAATTCACCCCTCCACTTT. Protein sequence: CATAWGSAYNSPLHF.

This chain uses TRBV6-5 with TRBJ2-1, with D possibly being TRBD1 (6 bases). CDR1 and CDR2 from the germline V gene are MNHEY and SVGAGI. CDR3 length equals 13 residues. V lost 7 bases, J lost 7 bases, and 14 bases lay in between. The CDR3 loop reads CASTNDRRNEQFF. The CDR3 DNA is TGTGCCAGCACTAACGACAGGAGGAATGAGCAGTTCTTC.

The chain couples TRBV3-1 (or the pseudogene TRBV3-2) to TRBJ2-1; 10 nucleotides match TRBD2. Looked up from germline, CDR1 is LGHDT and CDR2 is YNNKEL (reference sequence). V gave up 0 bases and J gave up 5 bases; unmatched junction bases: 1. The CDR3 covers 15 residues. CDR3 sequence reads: CASSQELAGDNEQFF. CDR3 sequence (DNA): TGTGCCAGCAGCCAAGAGCTAGCGGGGGACAATGAGCAGTTCTTC.

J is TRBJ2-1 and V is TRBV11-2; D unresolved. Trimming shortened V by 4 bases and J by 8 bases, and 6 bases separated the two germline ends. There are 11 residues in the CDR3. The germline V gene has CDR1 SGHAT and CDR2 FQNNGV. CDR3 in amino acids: CASSSLHEQFF. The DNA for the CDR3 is TGTGCCAGCAGCTCTCTACATGAGCAGTTCTTC. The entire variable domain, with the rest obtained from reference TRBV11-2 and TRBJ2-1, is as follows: EAGVAQSPRYKIIEKRQSVAFWCNPISGHATLYWYQQILGQGPKLLIQFQNNGVVDDSQLPKDRFSAERLKGVDSTLKIQPAKLEDSAVYLCASSSLHEQFFGPGTRLTVL.

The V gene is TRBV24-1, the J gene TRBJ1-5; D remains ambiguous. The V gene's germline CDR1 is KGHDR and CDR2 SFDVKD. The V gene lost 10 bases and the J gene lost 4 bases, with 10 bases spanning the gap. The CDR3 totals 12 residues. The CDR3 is CATGQENQPQHF. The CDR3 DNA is TGTGCCACTGGGCAGGAAAATCAGCCCCAGCATTTT.

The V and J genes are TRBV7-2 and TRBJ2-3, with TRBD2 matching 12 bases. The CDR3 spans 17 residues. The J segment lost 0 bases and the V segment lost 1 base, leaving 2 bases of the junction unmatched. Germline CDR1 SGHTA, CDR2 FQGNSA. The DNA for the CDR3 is TGTGCCAGCAGCTTAGGCGGACTAGCGGGAAGCACAGATACGCAGTATTTT. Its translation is CASSLGGLAGSTDTQYF.

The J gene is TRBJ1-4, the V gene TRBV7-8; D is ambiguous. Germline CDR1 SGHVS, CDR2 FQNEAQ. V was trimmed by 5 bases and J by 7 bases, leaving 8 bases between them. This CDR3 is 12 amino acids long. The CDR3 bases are TGTGCCAGCAGCATACTCGGTGAAAAACTGTTTTTT. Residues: CASSILGEKLFF.